Below, 30 T cell receptor beta chains from the same sample are listed, as sequenced in a study of blood T cell repertoires in COVID-19. This table comes from immunoSEQ multiplex PCR, and its TCRdb copy is limited to in-frame clones, with some not included. The table shows 200,000 to 250,000 clones, with 85% occurring only once. The sequencing sample was made of peripheral blood. These receptors all come from a man aged 40-49 years with acute or convalescent COVID-19.

This rearrangement joins TRBV11-3 to TRBJ2-7, with TRBD1 matching over 11 bases. CDR1 SGHNT and CDR2 YENEEA come from the germline V gene. Losses at the gene ends were 5 bases for V and 6 bases for J; bases not matched to a gene: 6. The CDR3 contains 14 residues. For the CDR3, the DNA is TGTGCCAGCAGCCGCGGACAGGGGGCGGGCGAGCAGTACTTC. Translating it yields CASSRGQGAGEQYF.

This clone has a handful of counts. The chain employs TRBV15 and TRBJ1-2, with 9 bases identical to TRBD1. Germline lookup yields CDR1 LNHNV and CDR2 YYDKDF (reference sequence). There are 13 residues in the CDR3. V trimming: 3 bases; J trimming: 4 bases; junction bases outside the gene matches: 0. The CDR3 DNA is TGTGCCACCAGCAGGACAGGGGGCTATGGCTACACCTTC. Amino acids: CATSRTGGYGYTF.

The chain has TRBV5-5 and TRBJ2-5, with D perhaps TRBD2 (6 bases). V was clipped by 4 bases and J by 2 bases, with 9 bases between them. CDR1 is SGHKS and CDR2 is YYEKEE in the germline V gene (reference sequence). The CDR3 extends over 13 amino acids. In DNA form, the CDR3 reads TGTGCCAGCAGCACGGGACTTCAAGAGACCCAGTACTTC. Its protein product is CASSTGLQETQYF.

This rearrangement joins TRBV4-1 to TRBJ2-5; 8 nucleotides align to TRBD1. Germline V CDR1 and CDR2: MGHRA, YSYEKL. V was pared by 4 bases and J by 1 base, with 5 bases of the junction left unmatched. CDR3 length equals 15 residues. The CDR3 DNA follows: TGCGCCAGCAGCCGCCGAACAGGGGGCCAAGAGACCCAGTACTTC. This gives the protein CASSRRTGGQETQYF.

The chain links TRBV7-9 to TRBJ1-6; unclear D gene. The germline V gene encodes CDR1 SEHNR and CDR2 FQNEAQ (reference sequence). The CDR3 has 15 amino acids. With 5 bases removed from V and 2 bases from J, the gap between germline ends came to 10 bases. CDR3 coding DNA: TGTGCCAGCAGCGGAGCGCAGACCTATAATTCACCCCTCCACTTT. It codes for CASSGAQTYNSPLHF.

The chain is built from TRBV15 and TRBJ2-7; 8 bases are a match to TRBD1. Germline-derived CDR1 and CDR2 are LNHNV and YYDKDF (reference sequence). J was trimmed by 8 bases and V by 4 bases; bases with no gene match: 16. CDR3 length: 16 amino acids. DNA for the CDR3: TGTGCCACCAGCAAGGCGGTCGGACAGGGAGGCCTAAAGCAGTACTTC. Amino acid sequence: CATSKAVGQGGLKQYF.

This chain connects TRBV9 to TRBJ2-5; 10 bases align to TRBD2. This CDR3 has 16 amino acids. V lost 1 base, J lost 1 base, and 4 bases stayed unmatched. The germline V gene has CDR1 SGDLS and CDR2 YYNGEE. CDR3 bases: TGTGCCAGCAGCGTAAGGGCTAGCGGGGGCCAAGAGACCCAGTACTTC. Translating gives CASSVRASGGQETQYF. The full variable domain, completed using reference TRBV9 and TRBJ2-5, is DSGVTQTPKHLITATGQRVTLRCSPRSGDLSVYWYQQSLDQGLQFLIQYYNGEERAKGNILERFSAQQFPDLHSELNLSSLELGDSALYFCASSVRASGGQETQYFGPGTRLLVL.

This sequence joins TRBV3-1 (or the pseudogene TRBV3-2) and TRBJ2-2; 9 bases match TRBD1. This CDR3 is built from 16 residues. CDR1 and CDR2 (germline): LGHDT, YNNKEL (reference sequence). The junction had 7 bases not matched to a gene; V was cut back by 4 bases and J by 4 bases. The CDR3: CASSLRTGVSTGELFF. The CDR3 coding sequence is TGTGCCAGCAGCCTTCGGACAGGGGTGAGCACCGGGGAGCTGTTTTTT.

The chain joins TRBV9 to TRBJ2-7; D unclear. The CDR3 length is 15 residues. Trimming left V 2 bases short and J 3 bases short, with 15 bases between. Looked up from germline, CDR1 is SGDLS and CDR2 is YYNGEE. The CDR3 is CASSVGSYANYEQYF. The CDR3, as DNA: TGTGCCAGCAGCGTCGGTAGTTACGCAAACTACGAGCAGTACTTC.

V usage is TRBV11-3 and J usage is TRBJ2-7; D remains unclear. Trimming pared 5 bases from V and 0 bases from J, leaving 8 bases between. Germline V lookup: CDR1 SGHNT, CDR2 YENEEA. This CDR3 is 13 amino acids long. CDR3 amino acids: CASSTRGSYEQYF. As DNA, the CDR3 is TGTGCCAGCAGCACGCGAGGCTCCTACGAGCAGTACTTC. Supplemented by reference TRBV11-3 and TRBJ2-7, the full variable domain reads EAGVVQSPRYKIIEKKQPVAFWCNPISGHNTLYWYLQNLGQGPELLIRYENEEAVDDSQLPKDRFSAERLKGVDSTLKIQPAELGDSAVYLCASSTRGSYEQYFGPGTRLTVT.

The V gene is TRBV9, the J gene TRBJ1-2; possible D gene TRBD1, 5 bases. Germline CDR1 SGDLS, CDR2 YYNGEE. Trimming took off 0 bases at V and 5 bases at J, with 14 bases between the two ends. The CDR3 extends over 15 amino acids. CDR3 in DNA: TGTGCCAGCAGCGTAGGCGAGGCAGGGTTTTATGGCTACACCTTC. Translation gives CASSVGEAGFYGYTF. Full variable domain (missing parts from reference TRBV9 and TRBJ1-2): DSGVTQTPKHLITATGQRVTLRCSPRSGDLSVYWYQQSLDQGLQFLIQYYNGEERAKGNILERFSAQQFPDLHSELNLSSLELGDSALYFCASSVGEAGFYGYTFGSGTRLTVV.

The chain recombines TRBV6-5 with TRBJ1-2; no firm D call. The CDR3 contains 15 residues. Germline V gives CDR1 MNHEY, CDR2 SVGAGI. Trimming cost V 7 bases and J 4 bases, with 19 bases left between them. The CDR3: CASTSRGHNGYGYTF. The CDR3, as DNA: TGTGCCAGCACGTCGAGAGGCCATAATGGCTATGGCTACACCTTC.

This rearrangement joins TRBV14 to TRBJ1-1, with TRBD1 identical over 9 bases. The CDR3 loop spans 13 amino acids. CDR1 and CDR2 from the germline V gene are SGHDN and FVKESK. The V segment lost 4 bases and the J segment 6 bases; nucleotides outside the gene matches: 3. The DNA of the CDR3 is TGTGCCAGCAGCCTATGGACAGGGGCTGAAGCTTTCTTT. Encoded protein: CASSLWTGAEAFF. The full variable domain, rest sourced from reference TRBV14 and TRBJ1-1, is EAGVTQFPSHSVIEKGQTVTLRCDPISGHDNLYWYRRVMGKEIKFLLHFVKESKQDESGMPNNRFLAERTGGTYSTLKVQPAELEDSGVYFCASSLWTGAEAFFGQGTRLTVV.

The chain combines TRBV7-2 with TRBJ1-2; D uncertain. The CDR3 sequence is 13 residues long. Germline CDR1 and CDR2: SGHTA and FQGNSA. Between the trimmed V and J ends, which lost 5 bases and 3 bases, there was a span of 10 bases. The CDR3 region has the DNA TGTGCCAGCAGCCCCCGACTCGACTATGGCTACACCTTC. This translates into CASSPRLDYGYTF.

The chain uses TRBV6-5 and TRBJ1-1; D gene unclear. The V gene's germline CDR1 is MNHEY and CDR2 SVGAGI. This CDR3 is 15 amino acids long. V was cut by 2 bases and J by 1 base, with 11 bases left in between. The CDR3 here is CASSYPGIGNTEAFF. In DNA, the CDR3 is TGTGCCAGCAGTTACCCCGGGATCGGGAACACTGAAGCTTTCTTT.

The V call is TRBV2, the J call TRBJ2-1; 10 bases align to TRBD1. The trim removed 8 bases at V and 7 bases at J, leaving 5 bases unmatched. The CDR3 covers 13 residues. The germline V gene encodes CDR1 SNHLY and CDR2 FYNNEI. The CDR3 sequence is CASRDRGRNEQFF. The CDR3 bases are TGTGCCAGCCGGGACAGGGGAAGGAATGAGCAGTTCTTC.

This clone occurred once. The chain carries TRBV18 and TRBJ1-2; D uncertain. Germline V gives CDR1 KGHSH, CDR2 LQKENI. This CDR3 is 12 amino acids long. Trimming pared 3 bases from V and 5 bases from J, leaving 7 bases between. The CDR3, as DNA: TGTGCCAGCTCACCGGCGGGGTATGGCTACACCTTC. It codes for CASSPAGYGYTF.

The chain couples TRBV5-1 to TRBJ1-3; D remains unclear. With 0 bases removed from V and 0 bases from J, the gap between germline ends came to 10 bases. Looked up from germline, CDR1 is SGHRS and CDR2 is YFSETQ. The CDR3 sequence is 16 residues long. CDR3 nucleotide sequence: TGCGCCAGCAGCTTGGATGGGCTTAGCTCTGGAAACACCATATATTTT. This encodes CASSLDGLSSGNTIYF. Together with reference TRBV5-1 and TRBJ1-3, the CDR3 gives the full variable domain: KAGVTQTPRYLIKTRGQQVTLSCSPISGHRSVSWYQQTPGQGLQFLFEYFSETQRNKGNFPGRFSGRQFSNSRSEMNVSTLELGDSALYLCASSLDGLSSGNTIYFGEGSWLTVV.

This clone was seen only a few times. The V call is TRBV28, the J call TRBJ2-7, with D uncertain. Trimming cost V 10 bases and J 3 bases, with 22 bases left between them. Germline CDR1 MDHEN, CDR2 SYDVKM. The CDR3 runs 15 residues. The CDR3 nucleotides read TGTGCCACCACCCCCCCAGGTATTTCGCGCTACGAGCAGTACTTC. This sequence encodes CATTPPGISRYEQYF.

This clone has a single count. CDR3 sequence: CASSSDRGNQPQHF. The CDR3 DNA reads TGTGCCAGCAGTTCGGACAGGGGCAATCAGCCCCAGCATTTT. The V and J genes are TRBV6-5 and TRBJ1-5, with 8 positions matching TRBD1. Looked up from germline, CDR1 is MNHEY and CDR2 is SVGAGI. The junction had 1 base not matched to a gene; V was cut back by 4 bases and J by 2 bases. The CDR3 contains 14 residues.

This rearrangement joins TRBV7-2 to TRBJ1-3, with TRBD1 matching over 7 bases. Germline V gene data show CDR1 as SGHTA and CDR2 as FQGNSA. The J segment lost 3 bases and the V segment lost 1 base, leaving 9 bases of the junction unmatched. This CDR3 has 17 residues. The CDR3 is CASSLGGQGVRGNTIYF. CDR3 in DNA: TGTGCCAGCAGCTTAGGCGGGCAGGGGGTGCGTGGAAACACCATATATTTT.

The rearrangement joins TRBV6-1 to TRBJ1-3; TRBD1 aligns across 8 bases. Trimming removed 3 bases from V and 0 bases from J; junction bases left unmatched: 1. The CDR3 spans 15 residues. The V gene's germline CDR1 is MNHNS and CDR2 SASEGT. The CDR3 region has the DNA TGTGCCAGCAGTGACAGGGGGCACTCTGGAAACACCATATATTTT. Amino acid sequence: CASSDRGHSGNTIYF.

This clone was detected only once. The chain carries TRBV25-1 and TRBJ1-1; the D gene is possibly TRBD1 (6 bases). CDR1 and CDR2 from the germline V gene are MGHDK and SYGVNS. The CDR3 consists of 15 residues. V lost 5 bases, J lost 4 bases, and 17 bases lay in between. The CDR3 coding sequence is TGTGCCAGCAGTCAATTTAGTGGACAGTCCACTGAAGCTTTCTTT. This translates into CASSQFSGQSTEAFF.

This sequence joins TRBV2 and TRBJ2-3; no firm D call. V lost 4 bases to trimming and J lost 1 base, with 6 bases between them. The CDR3 totals 13 residues. CDR1 and CDR2 from the germline V gene are SNHLY and FYNNEI. CDR3 loop: CASSVRGTDTQYF. The CDR3 DNA follows: TGTGCCAGCAGTGTACGGGGCACAGATACGCAGTATTTT.

The chain is built from TRBV7-3 and TRBJ2-2; 7 nucleotides align to TRBD2. Unmatched junction bases numbered 6, after V lost 2 bases and J lost 6 bases. Germline V gene data show CDR1 as SGHTA and CDR2 as FQGTGA. The CDR3 totals 15 residues. Here the CDR3 reads CASSLGSGVAGELFF. As DNA, the CDR3 is TGTGCCAGCAGCTTAGGGAGCGGGGTGGCCGGGGAGCTGTTTTTT.

The rearrangement joins TRBV5-1 to TRBJ1-1; perhaps TRBD1 as D (6 bases). Germline V gene lookup returns CDR1 SGHRS and CDR2 YFSETQ. The CDR3 extends over 14 amino acids. Trimming cost V 4 bases and J 3 bases, with 13 bases left between them. In DNA form, the CDR3 reads TGCGCCAGCAGCCGACAGGCCGAGGACACTGAAGCTTTCTTT. Translation gives CASSRQAEDTEAFF. Variable domain in full (rest from reference TRBV5-1 and TRBJ1-1): KAGVTQTPRYLIKTRGQQVTLSCSPISGHRSVSWYQQTPGQGLQFLFEYFSETQRNKGNFPGRFSGRQFSNSRSEMNVSTLELGDSALYLCASSRQAEDTEAFFGQGTRLTVV.

The CDR3 coding sequence is TGTGCCAGCCAGGAAGGGGGGGGCCACGAGCAGTACTTC. The encoded protein is CASQEGGGHEQYF. V usage is TRBV6-6 and J usage is TRBJ2-7, with a weak D call TRBD2 (7 bases). The CDR3 consists of 13 residues. Germline V gene lookup returns CDR1 MNHNY and CDR2 SVGAGI (reference sequence). Between the trimmed V and J ends, which lost 8 bases and 5 bases, there was a span of 16 bases.

This clone was detected only once. V is TRBV6-2 or TRBV6-3 and J is TRBJ1-1, with D unclear. There are 14 residues in the CDR3. V was cut by 0 bases and J by 1 base, with 6 bases left in between. Germline CDR1 reads MNHEY; CDR2 reads SVGEGT. The DNA of the CDR3 is TGTGCCAGCAGTTACTCGAGGGCGAACACTGAAGCTTTCTTT. Protein: CASSYSRANTEAFF.

The rearrangement uses TRBV3-1 (or the pseudogene TRBV3-2) and TRBJ2-7; 8 bases are a match to TRBD2. Germline-derived CDR1 and CDR2 are LGHDT and YNNKEL (reference sequence). The CDR3 has 17 amino acids. V lost 0 bases, J lost 6 bases, and 13 bases stayed unmatched. CDR3 sequence (DNA): TGTGCCAGCAGCCAAGAGACCGGGGGGGCCTCTCTGTGCGAGCAGTACTTC. This codes for CASSQETGGASLCEQYF.

The rearrangement joins TRBV3-1 (or the pseudogene TRBV3-2) to TRBJ1-5; 7 nucleotides align to TRBD1. The germline V gene has CDR1 LGHDT and CDR2 YNNKEL (reference sequence). V lost 5 bases to trimming and J lost 3 bases; unmatched junction nucleotides: 4. This CDR3 contains 14 residues. The CDR3 loop is CASSLTGFNQPQHF. In nucleotides, the CDR3 is TGTGCCAGCAGCTTGACAGGGTTCAATCAGCCCCAGCATTTT.